One sample yielded the 23 T cell receptor beta chains listed below, sequenced in a study of T cell responses to AZD1222 COVID-19 vaccine. Assay used: immunoSEQ multiplex PCR; TCRdb lists only in-frame clones, some missing. The sample lists about 160,000 clones, approximately 91% occurring once. The sample was peripheral blood, taken on day 0 of AZD1222 vaccination. These receptors all stem from an adult in good health.

This clone was picked up one time. The gene calls are TRBV19 and TRBJ1-1; D gene ambiguous. Germline-derived CDR1 and CDR2 are LNHDA and SQIVND (reference sequence). There are 13 residues in the CDR3. V shed 6 bases and J shed 3 bases, with 11 bases lying between them. The CDR3 spells CASSQNTDTEAFF. In DNA form, the CDR3 reads TGTGCCAGTAGCCAGAATACGGACACTGAAGCTTTCTTT.

This chain joins TRBV9 and TRBJ2-7, with 13 nucleotides matching TRBD2. The V gene's germline CDR1 is SGDLS and CDR2 YYNGEE. V trimming: 0 bases; J trimming: 3 bases; junction bases outside the gene matches: 3. This CDR3 has 16 residues. Here the CDR3 DNA reads TGTGCCAGCAGCGTAGCTGGACTAGCGGGAGTCTACGAGCAGTACTTC. Protein product: CASSVAGLAGVYEQYF. Full variable domain (remainder filled in from reference TRBV9 and TRBJ2-7): DSGVTQTPKHLITATGQRVTLRCSPRSGDLSVYWYQQSLDQGLQFLIQYYNGEERAKGNILERFSAQQFPDLHSELNLSSLELGDSALYFCASSVAGLAGVYEQYFGPGTRLTVT.

In nucleotides, the CDR3 is TGCGCCAGCAGCCAAGTACAGGGGAACACTGAAGCTTTCTTT. Protein sequence: CASSQVQGNTEAFF. This rearrangement joins TRBV4-1 to TRBJ1-1, with D perhaps TRBD1 (6 bases). Germline assignment: CDR1 MGHRA and CDR2 YSYEKL. The CDR3 spans 14 residues. Trimming stripped 1 base from V and 1 base from J, with 7 bases between.

This sequence joins TRBV6-5 and TRBJ1-1, with D hard to call. Germline loops: CDR1 MNHEY, CDR2 SVGAGI. CDR3 length: 15 residues. The V gene lost 0 bases and the J gene lost 0 bases, with 8 bases spanning the gap. CDR3 protein: CASSYSWKMNTEAFF. CDR3 bases: TGTGCCAGCAGTTACTCGTGGAAGATGAACACTGAAGCTTTCTTT.

This clone has only one observation. Other DNA sequences in this specimen translate into the identical CDR3. The chain joins TRBV18 to TRBJ2-2; D uncertain. The CDR3 spans 12 residues. Germline lookup yields CDR1 KGHSH and CDR2 LQKENI. V dropped 3 bases and J dropped 3 bases, with 2 bases sitting between them. CDR3 sequence reads: CASSPDTGELFF. CDR3 nucleotide sequence: TGTGCCAGCTCACCCGACACCGGGGAGCTGTTTTTT.

The CDR3 DNA reads TGCAGTATCTCGGGAATCACAGATACGCAGTATTTT. Residues: CSISGITDTQYF. J is TRBJ2-3 and V is TRBV29-1; perhaps TRBD2 as D (5 bases). The germline V gene encodes CDR1 SQVTM and CDR2 ANQGSEA. The CDR3 runs to 12 residues.

The chain has TRBV7-2 and TRBJ1-5, with D possibly matching TRBD1 (5 bases). Germline V gene lookup returns CDR1 SGHTA and CDR2 FQGNSA. V lost 5 bases, J lost 5 bases, and 19 bases lay in between. The CDR3 runs to 16 residues. The CDR3 region is CASSQGRGAVYQPQHF. As DNA, the CDR3 is TGTGCCAGCAGCCAAGGGAGGGGCGCTGTCTATCAGCCCCAGCATTTT.

CDR3 region: CASSGRPDTADGYTF. CDR3 nucleotides: TGTGCCAGCAGTGGGCGCCCAGATACCGCGGATGGCTACACCTTC. The chain has TRBV25-1 and TRBJ1-2; D is uncertain. The CDR3 loop spans 15 amino acids. V dropped 4 bases and J dropped 6 bases, with 18 bases sitting between them. Germline CDR1 reads MGHDK; CDR2 reads SYGVNS.

This chain links TRBV19 with TRBJ1-2, with 9 positions matching TRBD1. Germline lookup yields CDR1 LNHDA and CDR2 SQIVND (reference sequence). V shed 5 bases, J shed 4 bases, and the junction held 5 bases outside the gene matches. The CDR3 has 14 residues. CDR3 region: CASSSQGAPYGYTF. The CDR3 DNA is TGTGCCAGTAGTTCACAGGGGGCCCCCTATGGCTACACCTTC.

The J gene is TRBJ1-2, the V gene TRBV6-5; no definite D call. This CDR3 is 12 amino acids long. Trimming cost V 4 bases and J 5 bases, with 8 bases left between them. In germline, CDR1 is MNHEY, CDR2 SVGAGI. DNA for the CDR3: TGTGCCAGCAGTTCCGTGTCTTATGGCTACACCTTC. It is translated as CASSSVSYGYTF.

The chain links TRBV5-1 to TRBJ1-2; 7 positions agree with TRBD1. The CDR3 length is 14 residues. CDR1 and CDR2 (germline): SGHRS, YFSETQ. J lost 5 bases, V lost 4 bases, and 8 bases had no gene match. As DNA, the CDR3 is TGCGCCAGCAGCCCGGACAGGAACGGGTATGGCTACACCTTC. As protein: CASSPDRNGYGYTF.

V is TRBV7-9 and J is TRBJ1-2; 8 positions agree with TRBD1. Trimming cost V 4 bases and J 6 bases; bases outside gene matches: 7. Germline V CDR1 and CDR2: SEHNR, FQNEAQ (reference sequence). The CDR3 totals 14 residues. The CDR3 protein is CASSSPDRDHGYTF. The CDR3 DNA reads TGTGCCAGCAGCTCGCCGGACAGGGACCATGGCTACACCTTC.

The chain combines TRBV11-1 with TRBJ2-1; unclear D gene. Trimming removed 2 bases at V and 6 bases at J, with 14 bases between. The germline CDR1 and CDR2 sequences are SGHAT and FQDESV (reference sequence). There are 15 residues in the CDR3. The CDR3: CASSLTPDPANEQFF. The CDR3 region has the DNA TGTGCCAGCAGCTTAACTCCGGACCCCGCCAATGAGCAGTTCTTC.

The gene calls are TRBV28 and TRBJ2-7, with D perhaps matching TRBD1 (6 bases). CDR3 length: 13 amino acids. The V end lost 7 bases, the J end lost 7 bases, and 17 bases lay between the germline ends. CDR1 and CDR2 (germline): MDHEN, SYDVKM. The CDR3 is CASKTTNRGEQYF. Here the CDR3 DNA reads TGTGCCAGCAAGACCACAAATAGGGGGGAGCAGTACTTC.

The genes are TRBV7-6 and TRBJ2-7; 11 bases map to TRBD1. The CDR3 consists of 16 residues. V trimming: 5 bases; J trimming: 5 bases; junction bases outside the gene matches: 11. The germline V gene encodes CDR1 SGHVS and CDR2 FNYEAQ. As DNA, the CDR3 is TGTGCCAGCAGCCCCCTGGGTGGACAGGGGGCCGACGAGCAGTACTTC. Translated: CASSPLGGQGADEQYF. Together with reference TRBV7-6 and TRBJ2-7, the CDR3 gives the full variable domain: GAGVSQSPRYKVTKRGQDVALRCDPISGHVSLYWYRQALGQGPEFLTYFNYEAQQDKSGLPNDRFSAERPEGSISTLTIQRTEQRDSAMYRCASSPLGGQGADEQYFGPGTRLTVT.

The rearrangement links TRBV4-2 to TRBJ2-1, with 9 bases identical to TRBD2. The germline V gene encodes CDR1 LGHNA and CDR2 YNFKEQ. Losses at the gene ends were 1 base for V and 4 bases for J; bases not matched to a gene: 8. The CDR3 is made up of 17 amino acids. DNA for the CDR3: TGTGCCAGCAGCCAAGCCCCGGGACTAGCCGCATACAATGAGCAGTTCTTC. Residues: CASSQAPGLAAYNEQFF.

The rearrangement uses TRBV28 and TRBJ1-2; D unresolved. Germline V gene sequence: CDR1 MDHEN, CDR2 SYDVKM. The V end lost 1 base, the J end lost 0 bases, and 6 bases lay between the germline ends. The CDR3 runs to 14 residues. The CDR3 protein is CASSLFAPNYGYTF. CDR3 nucleotides: TGTGCCAGCAGTTTATTTGCGCCTAACTATGGCTACACCTTC.

This clone was counted a single time. The chain carries TRBV6-5 and TRBJ2-2; 8 nucleotides align to TRBD1. The germline V gene encodes CDR1 MNHEY and CDR2 SVGAGI. The V and J ends lost 7 bases and 2 bases, in that order; junction bases with no gene match: 6. This CDR3 comprises 15 residues. The CDR3 loop reads CASTFRGRNTGELFF. The CDR3 nucleotides read TGTGCCAGCACCTTCAGGGGGCGCAACACCGGGGAGCTGTTTTTT.

V and J are TRBV7-9 and TRBJ1-4, with a tentative D call TRBD1 (5 bases). The germline gives CDR1 SEHNR, CDR2 FQNEAQ (reference sequence). This CDR3 contains 17 residues. Trimming shortened V by 2 bases and J by 6 bases, and 19 bases separated the two germline ends. CDR3 nucleotides: TGTGCCAGCAGCTTACTTCATATAGTAGGGGCCTATGAAAAACTGTTTTTT. It translates to CASSLLHIVGAYEKLFF.

The rearrangement uses TRBV7-9 and TRBJ1-2; TRBD1 matches at 7 bases. CDR1 is SEHNR, CDR2 FQNEAQ, per germline (reference sequence). The CDR3 length is 15 residues. Germline trimming cut 5 bases from V and 6 bases from J; bases unmatched to any gene: 12. Here the CDR3 DNA reads TGTGCCAGCAGCGAACAGCGGACAGGACCGGATGGCTACACCTTC. Its protein is CASSEQRTGPDGYTF.

The rearrangement uses TRBV7-8 and TRBJ2-5; D is undetermined. The germline CDR1 and CDR2 sequences are SGHVS and FQNEAQ. The germline V and J ends were trimmed by 5 bases and 3 bases, with 13 bases remaining between them. The CDR3 is 14 amino acids. DNA of the CDR3: TGTGCCAGCAGCCTACGGACGGAAAAAGAGACCCAGTACTTC. Amino acids: CASSLRTEKETQYF.

The chain is built from TRBV5-1 and TRBJ1-2, with D perhaps TRBD1 (5 bases). V shed 3 bases and J shed 8 bases, with 14 bases lying between them. The CDR3 sequence is 13 residues long. Germline CDR1 is SGHRS and CDR2 is YFSETQ. CDR3 DNA sequence: TGCGCCAGCAGCTCCACCGGGGCTGGAGGCTACACCTTC. It translates to CASSSTGAGGYTF.

The chain couples TRBV27 to TRBJ1-4, with a weak D call TRBD1 (5 bases). V was shortened by 3 bases and J by 7 bases, with 12 bases between the two germline ends. In germline, CDR1 is MNHEY, CDR2 SMNVEV (reference sequence). This CDR3 is 14 amino acids long. The CDR3: CASSFAGKGEKLFF. The CDR3 DNA sequence: TGTGCCAGCAGTTTCGCAGGGAAGGGTGAAAAACTGTTTTTT. Filled out from reference TRBV27 and TRBJ1-4, the complete variable domain reads EAQVTQNPRYLITVTGKKLTVTCSQNMNHEYMSWYRQDPGLGLRQIYYSMNVEVTDKGDVPEGYKVSRKEKRNFPLILESPSPNQTSLYFCASSFAGKGEKLFFGSGTQLSVL.